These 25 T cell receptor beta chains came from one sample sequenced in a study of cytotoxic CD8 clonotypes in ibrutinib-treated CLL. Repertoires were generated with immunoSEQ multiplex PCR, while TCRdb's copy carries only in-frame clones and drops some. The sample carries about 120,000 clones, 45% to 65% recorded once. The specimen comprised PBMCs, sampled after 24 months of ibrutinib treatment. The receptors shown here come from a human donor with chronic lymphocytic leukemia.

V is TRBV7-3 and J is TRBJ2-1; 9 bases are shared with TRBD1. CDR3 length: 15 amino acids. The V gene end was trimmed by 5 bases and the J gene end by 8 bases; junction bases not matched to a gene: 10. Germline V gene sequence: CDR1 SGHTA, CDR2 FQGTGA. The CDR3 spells CASSQFGTGNHEQFF. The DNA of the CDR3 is TGTGCCAGCAGCCAGTTCGGGACAGGGAACCATGAGCAGTTCTTC.

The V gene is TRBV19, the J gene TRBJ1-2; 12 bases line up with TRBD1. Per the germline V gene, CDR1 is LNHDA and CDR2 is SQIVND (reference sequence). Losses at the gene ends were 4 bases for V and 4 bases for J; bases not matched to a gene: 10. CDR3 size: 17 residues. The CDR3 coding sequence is TGTGCCAGTAGTAGGGATAGGGACAGGGGGCAGGGCTATGGCTACACCTTC. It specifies CASSRDRDRGQGYGYTF. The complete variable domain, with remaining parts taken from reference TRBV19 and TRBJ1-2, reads DGGITQSPKYLFRKEGQNVTLSCEQNLNHDAMYWYRQDPGQGLRLIYYSQIVNDFQKGDIAEGYSVSREKKESFPLTVTSAQKNPTAFYLCASSRDRDRGQGYGYTFGSGTRLTVV.

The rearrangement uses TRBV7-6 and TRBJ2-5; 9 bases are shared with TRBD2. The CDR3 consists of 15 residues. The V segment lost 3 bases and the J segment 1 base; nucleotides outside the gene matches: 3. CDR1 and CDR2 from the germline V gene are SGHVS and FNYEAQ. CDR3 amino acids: CASSLGGGGQETQYF. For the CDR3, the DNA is TGTGCCAGCAGCTTGGGCGGGGGGGGCCAAGAGACCCAGTACTTC.

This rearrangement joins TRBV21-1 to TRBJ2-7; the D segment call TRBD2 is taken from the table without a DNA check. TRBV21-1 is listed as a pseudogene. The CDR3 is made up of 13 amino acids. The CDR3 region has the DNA TGTGCCAGCAGTGGTCCCAGGAGGGACGAGCAGTACTTC. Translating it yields CASSGPRRDEQYF.

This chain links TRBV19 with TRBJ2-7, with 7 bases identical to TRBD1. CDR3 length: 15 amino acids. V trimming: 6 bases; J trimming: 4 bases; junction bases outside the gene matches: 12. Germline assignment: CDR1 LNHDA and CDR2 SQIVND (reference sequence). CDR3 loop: CASSIAGTAYYEQYF. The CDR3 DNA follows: TGTGCCAGTAGCATCGCCGGGACAGCTTATTACGAGCAGTACTTC.

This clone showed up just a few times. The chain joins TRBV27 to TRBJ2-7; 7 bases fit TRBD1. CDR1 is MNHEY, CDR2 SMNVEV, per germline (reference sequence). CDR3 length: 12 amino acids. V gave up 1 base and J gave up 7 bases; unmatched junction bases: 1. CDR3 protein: CASSLLTGEQYF. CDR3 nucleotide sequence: TGTGCCAGCAGTTTATTGACAGGGGAGCAGTACTTC.

The CDR3 is CASSAREGNQPQHF. Written as DNA, the CDR3 is TGTGCCAGCAGCGCCAGGGAGGGTAATCAGCCCCAGCATTTT. This chain connects TRBV7-9 to TRBJ1-5; a weak D match, TRBD1 (5 bases). V lost 5 bases and J 4 bases, leaving 12 bases between the germline ends. The germline V gene encodes CDR1 SEHNR and CDR2 FQNEAQ (reference sequence). The CDR3 is 14 residues long.

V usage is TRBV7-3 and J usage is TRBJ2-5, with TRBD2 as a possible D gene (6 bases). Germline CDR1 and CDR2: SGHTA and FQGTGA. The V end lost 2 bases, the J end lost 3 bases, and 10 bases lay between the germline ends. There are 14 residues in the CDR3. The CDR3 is CASSLSGGEETQYF. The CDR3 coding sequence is TGTGCCAGCAGCTTATCCGGCGGGGAAGAGACCCAGTACTTC.

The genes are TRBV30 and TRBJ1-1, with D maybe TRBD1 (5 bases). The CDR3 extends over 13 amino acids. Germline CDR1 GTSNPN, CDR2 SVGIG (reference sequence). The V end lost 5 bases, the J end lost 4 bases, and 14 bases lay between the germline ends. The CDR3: CAWGSEGVTEAFF. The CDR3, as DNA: TGTGCCTGGGGCTCCGAAGGGGTCACTGAAGCTTTCTTT. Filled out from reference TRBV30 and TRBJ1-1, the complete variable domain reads SQTIHQWPATLVQPVGSPLSLECTVEGTSNPNLYWYRQAAGRGLQLLFYSVGIGQISSEVPQNLSASRPQDRQFILSSKKLLLSDSGFYLCAWGSEGVTEAFFGQGTRLTVV.

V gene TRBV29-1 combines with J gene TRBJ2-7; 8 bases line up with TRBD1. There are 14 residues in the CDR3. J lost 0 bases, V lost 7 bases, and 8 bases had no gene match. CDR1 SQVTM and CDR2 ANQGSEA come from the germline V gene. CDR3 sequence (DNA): TGCAGCGCCGGACAGGGTTCAACCTCCTACGAGCAGTACTTC. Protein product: CSAGQGSTSYEQYF.

In DNA, the CDR3 is TGTGCCAGCAGCCCCAGGACAGGAGCCCTCTCTGGGGCCAACGTCCTGACTTTC. Amino acid sequence: CASSPRTGALSGANVLTF. The chain employs TRBV11-3 and TRBJ2-6, with 7 positions matching TRBD1. V lost 5 bases, J lost 0 bases, and 10 bases stayed unmatched. Per germline, CDR1 SGHNT and CDR2 YENEEA. CDR3 length: 18 amino acids.

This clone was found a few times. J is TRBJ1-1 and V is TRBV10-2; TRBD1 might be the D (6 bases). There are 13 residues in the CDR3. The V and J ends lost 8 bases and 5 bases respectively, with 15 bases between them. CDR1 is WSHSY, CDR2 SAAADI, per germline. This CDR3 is CASRDTSWTEAFF. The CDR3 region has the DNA TGCGCCAGCCGGGACACAAGTTGGACTGAAGCTTTCTTT.

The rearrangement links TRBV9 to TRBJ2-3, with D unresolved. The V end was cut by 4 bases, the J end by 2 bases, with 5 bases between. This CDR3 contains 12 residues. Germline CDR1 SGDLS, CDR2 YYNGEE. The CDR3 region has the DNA TGTGCCAGCAGCACCAACACAGATACGCAGTATTTT. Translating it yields CASSTNTDTQYF.

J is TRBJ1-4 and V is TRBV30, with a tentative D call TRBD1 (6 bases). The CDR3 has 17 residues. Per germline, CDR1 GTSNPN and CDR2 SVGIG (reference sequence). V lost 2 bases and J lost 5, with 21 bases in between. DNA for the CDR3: TGTGCCTGGAGTCCAATCCGGTCCGGGGGCCGAAATGAAAAACTGTTTTTT. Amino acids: CAWSPIRSGGRNEKLFF.

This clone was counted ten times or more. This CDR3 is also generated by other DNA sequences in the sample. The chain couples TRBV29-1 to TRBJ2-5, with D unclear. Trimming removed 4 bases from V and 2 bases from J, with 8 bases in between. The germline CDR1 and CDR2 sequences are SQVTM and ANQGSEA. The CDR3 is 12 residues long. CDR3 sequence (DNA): TGCAGCGTTGCGGTCAGACAAGAGACCCAGTACTTC. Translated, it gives CSVAVRQETQYF.

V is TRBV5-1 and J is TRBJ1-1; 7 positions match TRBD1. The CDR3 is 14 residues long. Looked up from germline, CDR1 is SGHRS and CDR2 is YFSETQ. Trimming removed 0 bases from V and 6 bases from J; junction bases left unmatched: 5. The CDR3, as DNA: TGCGCCAGCAGCTTGGGACAGGGAGGGTCTGAAGCTTTCTTT. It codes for CASSLGQGGSEAFF.

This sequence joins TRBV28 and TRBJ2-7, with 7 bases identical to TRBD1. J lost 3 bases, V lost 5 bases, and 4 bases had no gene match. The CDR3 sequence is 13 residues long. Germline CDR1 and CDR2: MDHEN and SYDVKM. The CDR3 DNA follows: TGTGCCAGCAGTATTGACAGGGACTACGAGCAGTACTTC. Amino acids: CASSIDRDYEQYF.

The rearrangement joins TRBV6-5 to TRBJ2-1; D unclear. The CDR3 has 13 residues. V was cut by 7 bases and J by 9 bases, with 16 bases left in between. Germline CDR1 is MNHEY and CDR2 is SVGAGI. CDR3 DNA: TGTGCCAGCAACCTCCTCGGAAGGACTGAGCAGTTCTTC. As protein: CASNLLGRTEQFF.

The CDR3: CAWSLFQNTEAFF. Written as DNA, the CDR3 is TGTGCCTGGAGTCTCTTCCAGAACACTGAAGCTTTCTTT. The chain uses TRBV30 and TRBJ1-1; no firm D call. V was pared by 2 bases and J by 1 base, with 8 bases between. The CDR3 totals 13 residues. Germline CDR1 and CDR2: GTSNPN and SVGIG (reference sequence).

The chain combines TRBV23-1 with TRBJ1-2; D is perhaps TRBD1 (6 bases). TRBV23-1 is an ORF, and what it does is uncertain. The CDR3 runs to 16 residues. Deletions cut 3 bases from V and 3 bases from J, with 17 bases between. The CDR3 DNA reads TGCGCCAGCAGTCAGCCAGGGGAAGAAGGTTACTATGGCTACACCTTC. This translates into CASSQPGEEGYYGYTF.

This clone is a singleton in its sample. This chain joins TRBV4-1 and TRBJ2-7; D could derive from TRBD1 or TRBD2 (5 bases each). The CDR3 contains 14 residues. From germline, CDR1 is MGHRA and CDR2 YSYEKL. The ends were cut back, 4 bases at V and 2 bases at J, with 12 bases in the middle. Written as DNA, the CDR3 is TGCGCCAGCAGCCTCCGGGACCGTGCCTACGAGCAGTACTTC. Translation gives CASSLRDRAYEQYF.

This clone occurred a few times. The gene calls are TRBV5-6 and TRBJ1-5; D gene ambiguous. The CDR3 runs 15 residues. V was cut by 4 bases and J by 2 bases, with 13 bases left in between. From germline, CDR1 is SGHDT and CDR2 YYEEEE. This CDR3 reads CASSALPGGNQPQHF. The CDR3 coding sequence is TGTGCCAGCAGCGCTCTGCCTGGCGGCAATCAGCCCCAGCATTTT.

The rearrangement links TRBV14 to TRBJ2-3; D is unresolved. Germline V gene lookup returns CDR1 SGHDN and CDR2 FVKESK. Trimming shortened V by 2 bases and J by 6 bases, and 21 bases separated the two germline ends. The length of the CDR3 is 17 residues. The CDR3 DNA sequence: TGTGCCAGCAGCCAAAGATCTATCGGATTTCGCCGGGATACGCAGTATTTT. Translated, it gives CASSQRSIGFRRDTQYF. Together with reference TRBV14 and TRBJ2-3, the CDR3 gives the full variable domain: EAGVTQFPSHSVIEKGQTVTLRCDPISGHDNLYWYRRVMGKEIKFLLHFVKESKQDESGMPNNRFLAERTGGTYSTLKVQPAELEDSGVYFCASSQRSIGFRRDTQYFGPGTRLTVL.

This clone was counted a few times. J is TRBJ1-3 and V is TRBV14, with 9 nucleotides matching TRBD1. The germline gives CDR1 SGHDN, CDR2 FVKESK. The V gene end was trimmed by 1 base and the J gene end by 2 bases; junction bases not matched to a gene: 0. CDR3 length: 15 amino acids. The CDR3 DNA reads TGTGCCAGCAGCCAAGGGACAGGGGCTGGAAACACCATATATTTT. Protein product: CASSQGTGAGNTIYF.

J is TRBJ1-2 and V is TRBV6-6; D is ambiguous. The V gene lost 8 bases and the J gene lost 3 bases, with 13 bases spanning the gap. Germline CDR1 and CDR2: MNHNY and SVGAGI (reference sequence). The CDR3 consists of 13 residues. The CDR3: CASRVGGDYGYTF. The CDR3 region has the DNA TGTGCCAGCCGTGTCGGTGGGGACTATGGCTACACCTTC.